This T cell receptor (beta chain) comes out of a study of blood T cells in healthy people across ages. Study results and caveats: Estimates based on one million T cells were treated as lower bounds.

V trimming: 5 bases; J trimming: 9 bases; junction bases outside the gene matches: 14. CDR1 and CDR2 (germline): SGHKS, YYEKEE (reference sequence). The CDR3 totals 16 residues. PCR was performed a second time for about 7 to 12 cycles using a sample-barcoded 5' primer and a J-beta primer mix. Each cDNA molecule carried a tag from a template-switch adaptor that contained 12 random nucleotides. Every individual sample yielded 2.5 million or more paired-end reads (each containing CDR3). TCRdb analysed the 5' RACE reads with MiXCR anew, one entry per CDR3 protein. The sample yields around 1.1 million distinct CDR3 sequences, 35% to 45% seen once. This clonotype was counted between two and nine times. No antigen is known for it.

Specimen: blood. The source of this sequence is a young man in good health. The chain combines TRBV5-5 with TRBJ2-1, with TRBD1 identical over 10 bases. The CDR3 coding sequence is TGTGCCAGCAGTTCGCCCCCGAGACAGGGGGCTCGTGAGCAGTTCTTC. Protein sequence: CASSSPPRQGAREQFF.